This TCR beta chain emerged from a study of blood T cell repertoires in COVID-19. CDR3 length: 12 amino acids. CDR1 MNHEY and CDR2 SVGAGI come from the germline V gene. V dropped 7 bases and J dropped 0 bases, with 4 bases sitting between them. The data were produced by immunoSEQ multiplex PCR, yet TCRdb's version contains in-frame clones alone and is incomplete. The table includes under 250,000 clones, roughly 80% detected once. Participants' reported clinical history set cohort assignment. Sequenced input: PBMCs or T cells enriched from blood (not recorded which). The chain recombines TRBV6-5 with TRBJ1-5; D gene uncertain. The sequence was obtained from a man aged 55-75 years who had recovered from COVID-19. The CDR3 DNA is TGTGCCAGCATATCTAGCAATCAGCCCCAGCATTTT. This encodes CASISSNQPQHF.